The clone carrying this T cell receptor (beta chain) has at least ten counts. The antigen is unknown. A quantitative 5'-RACE method, one with molecular barcodes, was used to make TCR beta libraries. TCRdb fed the 5' RACE reads into MiXCR, producing one record per CDR3 protein. Counted here are 30,000 to 40,000 distinct CDR3 sequences, about 7.8% occurring once; the ten biggest clones make up about 10%. Germline V gives CDR1 KGHDR, CDR2 SFDVKD. V gave up 3 bases and J gave up 11 bases, with 13 bases separating them. The CDR3 covers 13 residues. This sample was included in a study of CD8 T cells in ankylosing spondylitis. Overall study results and limits: About 8 highly homologous variants made up a TCR beta motif, and this motif appeared characteristic of ankylosing spondylitis blood. Past research had described some motif variants in reactive arthritis synovial fluid and blood. Clones tied to disease were said to be significantly enriched in matched ankylosing spondylitis synovial fluid.

The clonotype was recovered from a male donor with ankylosing spondylitis or in good health (not recorded which). The rearrangement joins TRBV24-1 to TRBJ2-1, with D possibly TRBD2 on 5 matching bases. Input material: blood, either unsorted or a sorted T cell fraction (not recorded which). The CDR3 DNA reads TGTGCCACCAGTGATGGAATACTAGAGAAGCAGTTCTTC. Protein sequence: CATSDGILEKQFF.